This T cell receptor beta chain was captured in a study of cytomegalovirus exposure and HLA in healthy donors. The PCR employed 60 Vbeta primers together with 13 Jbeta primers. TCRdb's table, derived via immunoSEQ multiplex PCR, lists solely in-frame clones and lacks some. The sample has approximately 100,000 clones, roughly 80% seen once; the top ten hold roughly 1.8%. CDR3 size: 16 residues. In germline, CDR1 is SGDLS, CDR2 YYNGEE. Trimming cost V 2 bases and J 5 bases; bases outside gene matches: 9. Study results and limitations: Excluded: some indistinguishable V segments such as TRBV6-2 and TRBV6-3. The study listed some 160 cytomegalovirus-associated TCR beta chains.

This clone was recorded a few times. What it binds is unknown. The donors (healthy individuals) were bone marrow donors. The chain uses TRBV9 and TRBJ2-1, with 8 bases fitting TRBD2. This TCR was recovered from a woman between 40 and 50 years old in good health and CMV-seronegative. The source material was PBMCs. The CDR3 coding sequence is TGTGCCAGCAGCGTTGGACAGCGGGAGATTAACAATGAGCAGTTCTTC. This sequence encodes CASSVGQREINNEQFF.